This T cell receptor beta chain was obtained from a study of blood T cell repertoires in COVID-19. V was shortened by 6 bases and J by 4 bases, with 10 bases between the two germline ends. CDR3 length: 13 amino acids. The data were produced by immunoSEQ multiplex PCR, yet TCRdb's version contains in-frame clones alone and is incomplete. Among some 220,000 clones, roughly four fifths were seen once, and the ten largest hold approximately 2.9%. The chain joins TRBV12-3 or TRBV12-4 to TRBJ1-5; TRBD1 is a possible D gene (6 bases). Sequencing was performed on peripheral blood. This receptor was identified in a woman between 25 and 40 years old who had recovered from COVID-19. CDR3 sequence: CASRDSLNQPQHF. The CDR3 DNA reads as TGTGCCAGCAGGGACAGCCTAAATCAGCCCCAGCATTTT.